A single sample is the source of the 8 T cell receptor beta chains below, sequenced in a study of human T cells and chemical hapten exposure. The time point was: patch test 3, about 24 weeks after DPC sensitization. Sample treatment: therapeutic diphenylcyclopropenone sensitization with weekly scalp DPC. TCRdb reprocessed the RACE reads with MiXCR, giving one entry per CDR3 protein. The sample records about 84,000 distinct CDR3 sequences, 10% to 12% being singletons. Sample: whole blood, taken in connection with sensitization to the hapten diphenylcyclopropenone (DPC). The receptors shown here come from a woman between 50 and 59 years old with alopecia areata. Some clones in this sample may be carry-over from other donors' samples.

This clonotype was seen many times. The junction differs from germline at one of its ends, possibly a read error. The chain uses TRBV7-6 and TRBJ2-2; a possible D gene is TRBD2 (5 bases). CDR1 SGHVS and CDR2 FNYEAQ come from the germline V gene. CDR3 size: 15 residues. The CDR3 nucleotides are TGTGCCAGCAGCTTAGGCCGCCTAGCCACCCGGGAGCTGTTTTTT. Translating gives CASSLGRLATRELFF.

Comment on this clonotype: Given a much more abundant clone one base away, this may be a read error. The chain carries TRBV29-1 and TRBJ2-1, with D perhaps being TRBD1 or TRBD2 (5 bases each). Trimming took 4 bases from V and 6 from J, leaving 13 bases between them. This CDR3 is 13 amino acids long. CDR1 SQVTM and CDR2 ANQGSEA come from the germline V gene. This chain's CDR3 is CSVGAGATNEQFF. Here the CDR3 DNA reads TGCAGCGTTGGGGCCGGGGCCACCAATGAGCAGTTCTTC.

About this clonotype itself: Its ends do not fully match the called genes, so a read error is possible. The chain uses TRBV5-5 and TRBJ1-1; tentatively, D is TRBD1 (6 bases). Germline V lookup: CDR1 SGHKS, CDR2 YYEKEE (reference sequence). The CDR3 extends over 15 amino acids. The CDR3 DNA follows: TGTGCCAGCAGCCCCCAAACAGGGATGAACACTGAAGTTTTCTTT. This codes for CASSPQTGMNTEVFF.

This clonotype was seen a few times. V is TRBV3-1 and J is TRBJ2-3; TRBD2 aligns across 11 bases. From germline, CDR1 is LGHDT and CDR2 YNNKEL (reference sequence). Trimming cost V 2 bases and J 1 base; bases outside gene matches: 2. This CDR3 comprises 16 residues. For the CDR3, the DNA is TGTGCCAGCAGCCAACCGGGACTAGCGGGCACAGATACGCAGTATTTT. It specifies CASSQPGLAGTDTQYF.

This clonotype was observed a handful of times. The V gene is TRBV7-8, the J gene TRBJ2-2, with D perhaps being TRBD1 or TRBD2 (5 bases each). From germline, CDR1 is SGHVS and CDR2 FQNEAQ. The CDR3 loop spans 14 amino acids. With 8 bases removed from V and 7 bases from J, the gap between germline ends came to 17 bases. The CDR3 nucleotides read TGTGCCAGCGGCCTAGCTACGAGGGGCGGGGAGCTGTTTTTT. Its protein product is CASGLATRGGELFF.

The chain recombines TRBV11-2 with TRBJ2-1; 10 nucleotides align to TRBD2. Losses at the gene ends were 1 base for V and 6 bases for J; bases not matched to a gene: 6. Germline V lookup: CDR1 SGHAT, CDR2 FQNNGV. This CDR3 comprises 16 residues. DNA of the CDR3: TGTGCCAGCAGCTTAGTATCTAGCGGGAGTCGCAATGAGCAGTTCTTC. Protein sequence: CASSLVSSGSRNEQFF. Filled out from reference TRBV11-2 and TRBJ2-1, the complete variable domain reads EAGVAQSPRYKIIEKRQSVAFWCNPISGHATLYWYQQILGQGPKLLIQFQNNGVVDDSQLPKDRFSAERLKGVDSTLKIQPAKLEDSAVYLCASSLVSSGSRNEQFFGPGTRLTVL.

This clonotype occurred many times. The CDR3: CASSLVAPGPNTEAFF. CDR3 bases: TGCGCCAGCAGCTTGGTAGCACCCGGACCGAACACTGAAGCTTTCTTT. The chain employs TRBV5-1 and TRBJ1-1, with D unresolved. The CDR3 runs 16 residues. Germline V gene data show CDR1 as SGHRS and CDR2 as YFSETQ. V was cut by 0 bases and J by 1 base, with 13 bases left in between.

This clonotype was counted at least ten times. The rearrangement links TRBV2 to TRBJ2-3; 10 nucleotides line up with TRBD2. The length of the CDR3 is 15 residues. The germline V gene encodes CDR1 SNHLY and CDR2 FYNNEI. Unmatched junction bases numbered 3, after V lost 5 bases and J lost 1 base. The CDR3 DNA follows: TGTGCCAGCAGTCTGAGCGGGAGGGGCACAGATACGCAGTATTTT. Its protein product is CASSLSGRGTDTQYF. The variable domain in full, with the rest retrieved from reference TRBV2 and TRBJ2-3, is EPEVTQTPSHQVTQMGQEVILRCVPISNHLYFYWYRQILGQKVEFLVSFYNNEISEKSEIFDDQFSVERPDGSNFTLKIRSTKLEDSAMYFCASSLSGRGTDTQYFGPGTRLTVL.